This T cell receptor (beta chain) was sequenced during a study of PD-1 blockade in classical Hodgkin lymphoma. General observations from the study: Patients who began taking nivolumab under 1 year after ASCT were left out. Possible causes of repertoire differences, disease activity or prior therapy, remain undefined. It was among complete responders that baseline diversity resembled that of newly diagnosed patients. Newly diagnosed patients reportedly trailed healthy donors in baseline TCR diversity.

About this clone: Its target is unknown.

Method: immunoSEQ multiplex PCR; TCRdb's copy keeps in-frame clones and lacks some. The sample lists 30,000 to 45,000 clones, 85% to 90% seen once, with around 9.7% in the top ten. This CDR3 has 19 residues. Germline-derived CDR1 and CDR2 are KGHSH and LQKENI. V was shortened by 1 base and J by 1 base, with 23 bases between the two germline ends. Each patient's relapse followed autologous stem cell transplantation, and brentuximab vedotin exposure varied. This receptor was obtained from a human donor with classical Hodgkin lymphoma. The rearrangement uses TRBV18 and TRBJ2-7, with a possible D match to TRBD1 (6 bases). The sample here was peripheral blood mononuclear cells (PBMCs), taken at baseline. CDR3 sequence reads: CASSPLKSLTGFSSYEQYF. CDR3 nucleotides: TGTGCCAGCTCACCACTTAAGTCACTCACAGGGTTTAGTTCCTACGAGCAGTACTTC. Looking up the rest from reference TRBV18 and TRBJ2-7 gives the full variable domain: NAGVMQNPRHLVRRRGQEARLRCSPMKGHSHVYWYRQLPEEGLKFMVYLQKENIIDESGMPKERFSAEFPKEGPSILRIQQVVRGDSAAYFCASSPLKSLTGFSSYEQYFGPGTRLTVT.